This entry is about one TCR beta chain. Its antigen is currently unknown. The data are from a study of OX40 agonist ivuxolimab in advanced cancers. Study observations and caveats: Some of the nonresponding patients also showed low levels of normalized T-cell clonal expansion. The CD4+ and CD8+ T cells in the blood had expanded clonally by week 6 at 0.1 to 3.0 mg/kg.

This CDR3 contains 13 residues. Germline V gene data show CDR1 as MNHNS and CDR2 as SASEGT. The ends were cut back, 5 bases at V and 4 bases at J, with 11 bases in the middle. Clones were read by immunoSEQ multiplex PCR, and TCRdb kept only the in-frame ones, dropping some. The table records tens of thousands of clones, roughly 80% of them present only once. Here the sequenced sample was CD4+ or CD8+ T cells sorted from blood, taken in a trial of the OX40 agonist ivuxolimab. The V and J genes are TRBV6-1 and TRBJ1-1; no clear D gene. This sequence originates from an adult with an advanced solid tumor such as melanoma, head and neck, liver or kidney cancer. Here the CDR3 DNA reads TGTGCCAGCAGTTCCGGAGTGGGCACTGAAGCTTTCTTT. Residues: CASSSGVGTEAFF.